This T cell receptor beta chain was documented in a study of blood T cell repertoires in COVID-19. In the study overall: The United States, Italy and Spain provided the acute and convalescent COVID-19 samples. PBMCs, B-cell-depleted T cells, or T cells were the source of the cDNA or gDNA that made up the material.

Germline V lookup: CDR1 SGHRS, CDR2 YFSETQ. The CDR3 totals 14 residues. The ends lost 4 bases at V and 5 bases at J; junction bases unmatched: 6. Authors' methods: How many nucleated cells were present was estimated from reference gene primer amplification. Repertoires were generated with immunoSEQ multiplex PCR, while TCRdb's copy carries only in-frame clones and drops some. The V and J calls and clone size were taken over from that table, and D and trimming were inferred from the DNA. The repertoire has roughly 68,000 clones, roughly 71% of them found once; the top ten carry 15%. The Seattle site enrolled patients during active infection and followed them longitudinally.

The source is a man aged 55-75 years with COVID-19, enrolled during active disease. Source material: peripheral blood. This rearrangement joins TRBV5-1 to TRBJ1-2; TRBD1 matches 9 bases. This CDR3 is CASSLPGQGYGYTF. The CDR3 DNA follows: TGCGCCAGCAGCCTACCGGGACAGGGATATGGCTACACCTTC.